Below are 30 T cell receptor beta chains sequenced from a single sample in a study of T cells in Graves' hyperthyroidism and ophthalmopathy. Authors of the study amplified TCR beta CDR3 regions from RNA transcripts. A first-round RT-PCR of the TCR CDR3 used the HTBI primer set. TCRdb called the multiplex PCR reads again in MiXCR, with one record for every CDR3 protein. The data hold around 800,000 distinct CDR3 sequences, with roughly 40% observed a single time. The source material was blood. The receptors derive from a man younger than 35 with Graves' hyperthyroidism.

The rearrangement uses TRBV20-1 and TRBJ1-4, with 11 nucleotides matching TRBD1. The length of the CDR3 is 18 residues. J gave up 3 bases and V 6 bases, and 15 bases lay outside the gene matches. Germline CDR1 and CDR2: DFQATT and SNEGSKA (reference sequence). The chain's CDR3 is CSAAGFGQGAGANEKLFF. DNA of the CDR3: TGCAGTGCCGCCGGCTTTGGACAGGGGGCTGGAGCTAATGAAAAACTGTTTTTT.

This clonotype was counted ten times or more. The chain uses TRBV20-1 and TRBJ1-2; D is unclear. V lost 0 bases and J lost 5, with 10 bases in between. Germline V CDR1 and CDR2: DFQATT, SNEGSKA (reference sequence). CDR3 length equals 13 residues. The CDR3 sequence is CSARDGGRYGYTF. CDR3 nucleotides: TGCAGTGCTAGAGATGGCGGGAGGTATGGCTACACCTTC.

The chain carries TRBV12-3 or TRBV12-4 and TRBJ1-2; D is ambiguous. The length of the CDR3 is 14 residues. V shed 2 bases and J shed 2 bases, with 9 bases lying between them. The DNA of the CDR3 is TGTGCCAGCAGTTTACGGGAGATGAACTATGGCTACACCTTC. This encodes CASSLREMNYGYTF.

There are many counts of this clonotype. The chain is built from TRBV7-9 and TRBJ1-3; no reliable D call. Germline values: CDR1 SEHNR, CDR2 FQNEAQ (reference sequence). The CDR3 is 15 amino acids. Trimming stripped 4 bases from V and 0 bases from J, with 10 bases between. The CDR3 protein is CASSSRRVSGNTIYF. The CDR3 DNA follows: TGTGCCAGCAGCTCACGGAGGGTCTCTGGAAACACCATATATTTT.

J is TRBJ1-1 and V is TRBV29-1; no definite D call. With 8 bases removed from V and 2 bases from J, the gap between germline ends came to 9 bases. This CDR3 has 11 residues. Germline CDR1 SQVTM, CDR2 ANQGSEA. The CDR3 region has the DNA TGCAGCTTGGTTATAAACACTGAAGCTTTCTTT. This codes for CSLVINTEAFF.

The gene calls are TRBV5-8 and TRBJ1-1; D not resolved. Trimming removed 5 bases at V and 6 bases at J, with 14 bases between. Per germline, CDR1 SGHTS and CDR2 YDEGEE. The CDR3 is 13 residues long. The DNA of the CDR3 is TGTGCCAGCAGGTTGACACCACGAGCTGAAGCTTTCTTT. This gives the protein CASRLTPRAEAFF.

On this clonotype: Being one base from a much bigger clone, this may be a read error. The gene calls are TRBV2 and TRBJ1-3; D is possibly TRBD1 (6 bases). Germline CDR1 SNHLY, CDR2 FYNNEI. This CDR3 has 13 amino acids. The V end was cut by 9 bases, the J end by 8 bases, with 17 bases between. CDR3 loop: CARRYRDLDTIYF. In DNA, the CDR3 is TGTGCCAGACGTTACAGGGACCTAGACACCATATATTTT.

The genes are TRBV20-1 and TRBJ2-4; the D gene is possibly TRBD2 (5 bases). The V and J ends lost 1 base and 13 bases respectively, with 14 bases between them. The CDR3 contains 12 residues. Looked up from germline, CDR1 is DFQATT and CDR2 is SNEGSKA (reference sequence). The CDR3: CSARGIQPGQYF. DNA for the CDR3: TGCAGTGCTAGAGGGATTCAGCCGGGACAGTACTTC.

This sequence joins TRBV14 and TRBJ2-7, with no clear D. Trimming removed 1 base from V and 3 bases from J, with 16 bases in between. Germline lookup yields CDR1 SGHDN and CDR2 FVKESK. The CDR3 runs to 16 residues. The CDR3 region is CASSQGVAASVYEQYF. In DNA, the CDR3 is TGTGCCAGCAGCCAAGGGGTCGCGGCATCGGTCTACGAGCAGTACTTC.

This clonotype appeared a few times. The V call is TRBV11-2, the J call TRBJ2-6; D perhaps matches TRBD2 (5 bases). Germline V gene lookup returns CDR1 SGHAT and CDR2 FQNNGV. Trimming cost V 5 bases and J 6 bases, with 17 bases left between them. CDR3 length: 16 amino acids. CDR3 loop: CASSNYSGPEANVLTF. The CDR3 DNA reads TGTGCCAGCAGCAATTACAGCGGACCGGAGGCCAACGTCCTGACTTTC.

This clonotype turned up a few times. The chain employs TRBV19 and TRBJ1-4; D is ambiguous. V lost 7 bases and J 0 bases, leaving 12 bases between the germline ends. CDR1 is LNHDA and CDR2 is SQIVND in the germline V gene (reference sequence). The CDR3 sequence is 15 residues long. The CDR3 region has the DNA TGTGCCAGTACCCCGAACCCGACAACTAATGAAAAACTGTTTTTT. Protein sequence: CASTPNPTTNEKLFF.

This clonotype was found a few times. The V call is TRBV7-9, the J call TRBJ1-1; no clear D. CDR3 length: 14 amino acids. V was cut by 5 bases and J by 7 bases, with 17 bases left in between. Germline V gene sequence: CDR1 SEHNR, CDR2 FQNEAQ (reference sequence). CDR3 residues: CASSPRIPEGEAFF. As DNA, the CDR3 is TGTGCCAGCAGCCCTAGGATCCCGGAGGGTGAAGCTTTCTTT.

This sequence joins TRBV4-3 and TRBJ1-1, with D possibly being TRBD1 (6 bases). The CDR3 has 14 residues. Trimming left V 6 bases short and J 4 bases short, with 15 bases between. The germline CDR1 and CDR2 sequences are LGHNA and YSLEER. CDR3 loop: CASRKITGRTEAFF. In DNA form, the CDR3 reads TGCGCCAGCAGGAAGATAACAGGGCGCACTGAAGCTTTCTTT.

This chain links TRBV19 with TRBJ1-6; D call uncertain. The V and J ends lost 6 bases and 0 bases respectively, with 15 bases between them. The length of the CDR3 is 17 residues. Germline V CDR1 and CDR2: LNHDA, SQIVND (reference sequence). This chain's CDR3 is CASRSDGLSSYNSPLHF. CDR3 nucleotide sequence: TGTGCCAGTAGAAGTGACGGGCTGAGCTCCTATAATTCACCCCTCCACTTT.

This chain links TRBV19 with TRBJ2-5; 8 nucleotides match TRBD2. CDR1 LNHDA and CDR2 SQIVND come from the germline V gene (reference sequence). The CDR3 length is 14 residues. J gave up 1 base and V 8 bases, and 6 bases lay outside the gene matches. The CDR3 DNA reads as TGTGCCAGTTCGGGTAGCGGGGTCCAAGAGACCCAGTACTTC. Its translation: CASSGSGVQETQYF. The variable domain in full, with the rest retrieved from reference TRBV19 and TRBJ2-5, is DGGITQSPKYLFRKEGQNVTLSCEQNLNHDAMYWYRQDPGQGLRLIYYSQIVNDFQKGDIAEGYSVSREKKESFPLTVTSAQKNPTAFYLCASSGSGVQETQYFGPGTRLLVL.

Comment on this clonotype: One end of the junction varies from germline; a read error may be responsible. The J gene is TRBJ1-3, the V gene TRBV7-2, with D unresolved. This CDR3 is built from 15 residues. Germline CDR1 reads SGHTA; CDR2 reads FQGNSA. In DNA, the CDR3 is TGCGCCAGCAGCCAAGATAACGGGTTTGGAAACACCATATATTTT. The encoded protein is CASSQDNGFGNTIYF.

This chain uses TRBV5-1 with TRBJ2-7; 9 bases match TRBD2. CDR3 length equals 13 residues. CDR1 SGHRS and CDR2 YFSETQ come from the germline V gene. Unmatched junction bases numbered 4, after V lost 4 bases and J lost 5 bases. The CDR3: CASSQAGGHEQYF. The CDR3 coding sequence is TGCGCCAGCAGCCAAGCGGGAGGCCACGAGCAGTACTTC.

Here the CDR3 reads CASSTRQGGTEAFF. CDR3 nucleotides: TGTGCCAGCAGTACCCGACAGGGGGGCACTGAAGCTTTCTTT. This sequence joins TRBV6-5 and TRBJ1-1; TRBD1 matches at 9 bases. The V and J ends lost 5 bases and 4 bases, in that order; junction bases with no gene match: 5. The CDR3 covers 14 residues. Germline CDR1 is MNHEY and CDR2 is SVGAGI.

This clonotype was seen a handful of times. The rearrangement uses TRBV7-9 and TRBJ1-1, with D maybe TRBD1 (5 bases). The germline V gene encodes CDR1 SEHNR and CDR2 FQNEAQ (reference sequence). Trimming shortened V by 3 bases and J by 11 bases, and 19 bases separated the two germline ends. The CDR3 has 14 amino acids. CDR3 bases: TGTGCCAGCAGCTTTGACGGGGCCCGACGGTGGGCTTTCTTT. It translates to CASSFDGARRWAFF.

This clonotype was counted a few times. V usage is TRBV3-1 and J usage is TRBJ1-6, with D possibly matching TRBD1 (5 bases). Trimming removed 5 bases from V and 8 bases from J, with 13 bases in between. The CDR3 runs 14 residues. The V gene's germline CDR1 is LGHDT and CDR2 YNNKEL (reference sequence). The CDR3 sequence: CASSSDSYYSPLHF. The CDR3 DNA reads TGTGCCAGCAGCTCTGACAGCTACTATTCACCCCTCCACTTT.

The chain joins TRBV11-3 to TRBJ2-7; D not certain. This CDR3 has 15 amino acids. The germline CDR1 and CDR2 sequences are SGHNT and YENEEA. Trimming removed 1 base at V and 1 base at J, with 11 bases between. CDR3 loop: CASSLVSVSSYEQYF. The CDR3 DNA sequence: TGTGCCAGCAGCTTAGTTTCCGTCAGTTCCTACGAGCAGTACTTC. Looking up the rest from reference TRBV11-3 and TRBJ2-7 gives the full variable domain: EAGVVQSPRYKIIEKKQPVAFWCNPISGHNTLYWYLQNLGQGPELLIRYENEEAVDDSQLPKDRFSAERLKGVDSTLKIQPAELGDSAVYLCASSLVSVSSYEQYFGPGTRLTVT.

V usage is TRBV6-5 and J usage is TRBJ1-6; D is ambiguous. Deletions cut 3 bases from V and 8 bases from J, with 8 bases between. Germline CDR1 is MNHEY and CDR2 is SVGAGI. The CDR3 runs 13 residues. The CDR3 nucleotides read TGTGCCAGCAGTTATGGGGTTCATTCACCCCTCCACTTT. Translating it yields CASSYGVHSPLHF.

There are a few counts of this clonotype. The J gene is TRBJ2-7, the V gene TRBV29-1, with D possibly called TRBD1 or TRBD2 (6 bases each). The germline V gene encodes CDR1 SQVTM and CDR2 ANQGSEA. This CDR3 is 13 amino acids long. Trimming removed 4 bases from V and 1 base from J, with 11 bases in between. For the CDR3, the DNA is TGCAGCGTTGTGTGGGGGGCATCCTACGAGCAGTACTTC. It encodes CSVVWGASYEQYF.

The chain carries TRBV2 and TRBJ1-1; D might be TRBD1 (6 bases). V lost 5 bases, J lost 0 bases, and 16 bases lay in between. Germline lookup yields CDR1 SNHLY and CDR2 FYNNEI. CDR3 length equals 16 residues. The CDR3 nucleotides are TGTGCCAGCAGTACCACGGGGGGCTCGGTGAACACTGAAGCTTTCTTT. This gives the protein CASSTTGGSVNTEAFF.

This clonotype has at least ten counts. The chain employs TRBV2 and TRBJ1-1, with a possible D match to TRBD1 (5 bases). Trimming left V 7 bases short and J 6 bases short, with 18 bases between. CDR3 length: 14 amino acids. CDR1 and CDR2 from the germline V gene are SNHLY and FYNNEI. Written as DNA, the CDR3 is TGTGCCAGCACCGAGGGACGGTTGTTGCCTGAAGCTTTCTTT. Protein: CASTEGRLLPEAFF.

V is TRBV7-9 and J is TRBJ1-5, with TRBD1 as a possible D gene (5 bases). Germline CDR1 SEHNR, CDR2 FQNEAQ (reference sequence). The CDR3 covers 14 residues. The V end was cut by 5 bases, the J end by 9 bases, with 17 bases between. CDR3 loop: CASSTGSGLGPQHF. In DNA form, the CDR3 reads TGTGCCAGCAGCACGGGGTCAGGGCTAGGGCCCCAGCATTTT.

This clonotype was counted ten times or more. The chain recombines TRBV20-1 with TRBJ1-1, with D possibly TRBD1 on 5 matching bases. The CDR3 loop spans 13 amino acids. Germline CDR1 reads DFQATT; CDR2 reads SNEGSKA (reference sequence). V gave up 6 bases and J gave up 5 bases, with 16 bases separating them. CDR3 nucleotides: TGCAGTGCCGAGGGAGGCAGGGATACTGAAGCTTTCTTT. Encoded protein: CSAEGGRDTEAFF.

This clonotype was recorded at least ten times. The V and J genes are TRBV20-1 and TRBJ1-5, with 8 bases identical to TRBD1. V shed 6 bases, J shed 5 bases, and the junction held 3 bases outside the gene matches. This CDR3 region has 12 residues. Germline CDR1 and CDR2: DFQATT and SNEGSKA (reference sequence). The CDR3 region has the DNA TGCAGTGCCCGGACAGGGCATCAGCCCCAGCATTTT. Amino acid sequence: CSARTGHQPQHF.

V gene TRBV29-1 combines with J gene TRBJ2-7; D unclear. Trimming left V 3 bases short and J 6 bases short, with 9 bases between. The CDR3 sequence is 11 residues long. Per the germline V gene, CDR1 is SQVTM and CDR2 is ANQGSEA. The CDR3 is CSVEVATEQYF. The CDR3, as DNA: TGCAGCGTTGAGGTGGCCACCGAGCAGTACTTC.

The chain is built from TRBV24-1 and TRBJ2-2; 8 nucleotides line up with TRBD1. V lost 5 bases to trimming and J lost 2 bases; unmatched junction nucleotides: 6. CDR1 is KGHDR and CDR2 is SFDVKD in the germline V gene. The CDR3 is 16 residues long. CDR3: CATSVRTGLNTGELFF. In DNA, the CDR3 is TGTGCCACCAGTGTTAGGACAGGGCTTAACACCGGGGAGCTGTTTTTT.